This note documents a single T cell receptor beta chain sequence. What it recognizes is unknown. TCRdb's table, derived via immunoSEQ multiplex PCR, lists solely in-frame clones and lacks some. Of about 300,000 clones in the sample, over 60% were seen once. The data originate from a study of cytotoxic CD8 clonotypes in ibrutinib-treated CLL. Whole-study context: Response samples followed a median roughly 13 months of treatment, range 6 to 36.

Findings and caveats of the study: Among the clonotypes, public ones were uncommon and contracted or held stable on treatment. Sustained-remission patients were sampled at one set of times and progressing patients at different ones.

The germline V gene has CDR1 LNHDA and CDR2 SQIVND (reference sequence). CDR3 length equals 15 residues. The V gene lost 3 bases and the J gene lost 5 bases, with 14 bases spanning the gap. The starting material was PBMCs, obtained after 36 months of ibrutinib treatment. The sequence came from a human donor with chronic lymphocytic leukemia. This rearrangement joins TRBV19 to TRBJ2-1; a possible D gene is TRBD2 (7 bases). CDR3 sequence (DNA): TGTGCCAGTAGTATCTGGGGGGGGCCCCACAATGAGCAGTTCTTC. It yields the protein CASSIWGGPHNEQFF. Variable domain in full (rest from reference TRBV19 and TRBJ2-1): DGGITQSPKYLFRKEGQNVTLSCEQNLNHDAMYWYRQDPGQGLRLIYYSQIVNDFQKGDIAEGYSVSREKKESFPLTVTSAQKNPTAFYLCASSIWGGPHNEQFFGPGTRLTVL.